These T cell receptor beta chains were read from a single sample in a study of T-cell memory formation after mild COVID-19. TCRdb ran MiXCR on the 5' RACE reads and lists one entry per CDR3 protein. The profile shows about 320,000 distinct CDR3 sequences, about 13% of them singletons. Input material: PBMCs or a T cell subset sorted from them (not recorded which). The source of these receptors is a man aged 18 to 30 who had mild COVID-19 (a few samples of this study predate the infection). Cell type and time point are not known. The CDR3 runs from the conserved cysteine through the conserved F or W.

j_call v_call cdr3_aa
TRBJ2-1 TRBV20-1 CSARVLAGGVNEQFF
TRBJ2-1 TRBV4-3 CASSQEVAGGFSSYNEQFF
TRBJ2-6 TRBV29-1 CSVHGGAGANVLTF
TRBJ2-1 TRBV20-1 CSARRMLGYNEQFF
TRBJ1-1 TRBV3-1 CASSPRTPGETEAFF
TRBJ1-1 TRBV9 CASQKRVNTEAFF
TRBJ1-5 TRBV7-9 CASSSAKALFPQHF
TRBJ2-3 TRBV5-1 CASSLNRAGTDTQYF
TRBJ1-2 TRBV27 CASSDFRGWGYTF
TRBJ2-1 TRBV20-1 CSAPLPQRGDNEQFF
TRBJ2-3 TRBV4-2 CASSQEPAGATDTQYF
TRBJ1-6 TRBV5-1 CASSLAGLASPLHF
TRBJ2-1 TRBV24-1 CATSADRDRVSNEQFF
TRBJ2-7 TRBV27 CASSSSGTGRYEQYF
TRBJ2-5 TRBV5-4 CASSLAVKGVSYF
TRBJ1-2 TRBV7-2 CASSPQGFGYTF
TRBJ2-5 TRBV6-6 CASTQGLERETQYF
TRBJ2-5 TRBV29-1 CSVEDRGRDQETQYF
TRBJ2-5 TRBV5-1 CASSITSVGQETQYF
TRBJ2-3 TRBV28 CASSLMRGPSTDTQYF
TRBJ2-1 TRBV10-1 CASSYTGTPNEQFF
TRBJ2-2 TRBV12-3/TRBV12-4 CASSLQGAGTGELFF
TRBJ2-1 TRBV4-3 CASSQAVDRVNPEQFF
TRBJ1-3 TRBV4-3 CASSQDRTGGNTIYF
TRBJ2-6 TRBV5-1 CASSRADHSGANVLTF
TRBJ2-2 TRBV18 CASSPQPTGSTGELFF
TRBJ2-3 TRBV5-4 CASSLGGQGGDTQYF
TRBJ2-1 TRBV7-9 CASSPGTPNNEQFF
TRBJ1-2 TRBV4-1 CASTREGVGYGYTF
TRBJ2-3 TRBV5-5 CASSLVSGAADTQYF
TRBJ2-3 TRBV20-1 CSARTRDTQYF
TRBJ1-1 TRBV6-1 CASSESLSGKLRAFF
TRBJ1-2 TRBV20-1 CSARDPNYGYTF
TRBJ2-3 TRBV21-1 CASSLNPSPLDTQYF
TRBJ2-5 TRBV20-1 CSAPPGLAGGNGETQYF
TRBJ2-2 TRBV5-1 CASSWMVRASTGELFF
TRBJ2-1 TRBV7-3 CASSQTPSSYNEQFF
TRBJ1-6 TRBV7-2 CASSIRGEGSPLHF
TRBJ1-6 TRBV5-5 CASSLGTPLHF
TRBJ2-4 TRBV5-1 CASSLVSTGQLAKNIQYF
TRBJ2-3 TRBV7-2 CASNFQGASTDTQYF
TRBJ1-3 TRBV20-1 CSASNPTMRGNTIYF
TRBJ2-4 TRBV7-2 CASSLLGGSDIQYF
TRBJ1-3 TRBV12-3/TRBV12-4 CASIGQGLLSGNTIYF
TRBJ1-2 TRBV24-1 CATSDLRDRLFYGYTF
TRBJ2-1 TRBV7-3 CASSGSGGKDEQFF
TRBJ1-2 TRBV5-1 CASSLGTGGNGYGYTF
TRBJ2-5 TRBV5-1 CASSLGRTSEGTQYF
TRBJ1-5 TRBV18 CASSPRSGYSNQPQHF